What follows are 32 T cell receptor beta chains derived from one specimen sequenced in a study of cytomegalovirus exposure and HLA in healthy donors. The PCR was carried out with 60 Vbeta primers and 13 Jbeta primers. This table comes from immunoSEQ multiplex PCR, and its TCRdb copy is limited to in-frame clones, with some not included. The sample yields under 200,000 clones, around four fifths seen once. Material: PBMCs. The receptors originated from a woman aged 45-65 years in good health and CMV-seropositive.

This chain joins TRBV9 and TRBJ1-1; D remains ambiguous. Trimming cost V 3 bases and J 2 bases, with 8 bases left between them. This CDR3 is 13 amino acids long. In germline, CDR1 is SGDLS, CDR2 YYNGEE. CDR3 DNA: TGTGCCAGCAGCGCCGGGGTCAACACTGAAGCTTTCTTT. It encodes CASSAGVNTEAFF.

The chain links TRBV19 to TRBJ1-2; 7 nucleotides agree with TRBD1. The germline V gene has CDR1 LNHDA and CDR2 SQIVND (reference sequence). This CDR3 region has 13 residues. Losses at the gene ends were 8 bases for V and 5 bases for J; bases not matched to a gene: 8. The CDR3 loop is CASGKGQPYGYTF. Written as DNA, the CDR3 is TGTGCCAGTGGAAAGGGACAGCCTTATGGCTACACCTTC. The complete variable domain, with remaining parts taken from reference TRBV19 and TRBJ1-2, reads DGGITQSPKYLFRKEGQNVTLSCEQNLNHDAMYWYRQDPGQGLRLIYYSQIVNDFQKGDIAEGYSVSREKKESFPLTVTSAQKNPTAFYLCASGKGQPYGYTFGSGTRLTVV.

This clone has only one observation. CDR3 sequence (DNA): TGTGCCAGCAGTCCCCTAGCGGGGCATGACACCGGGGAGCTGTTTTTT. Its translation: CASSPLAGHDTGELFF. The chain is built from TRBV13 and TRBJ2-2, with 9 bases identical to TRBD2. The CDR3 is 16 amino acids. Unmatched junction bases numbered 8, after V lost 6 bases and J lost 3 bases. Germline V gives CDR1 PRHDT, CDR2 FYEKMQ (reference sequence). Full variable domain (missing parts from reference TRBV13 and TRBJ2-2): AAGVIQSPRHLIKEKRETATLKCYPIPRHDTVYWYQQGPGQDPQFLISFYEKMQSDKGSIPDRFSAQQFSDYHSELNMSSLELGDSALYFCASSPLAGHDTGELFFGEGSRLTVL.

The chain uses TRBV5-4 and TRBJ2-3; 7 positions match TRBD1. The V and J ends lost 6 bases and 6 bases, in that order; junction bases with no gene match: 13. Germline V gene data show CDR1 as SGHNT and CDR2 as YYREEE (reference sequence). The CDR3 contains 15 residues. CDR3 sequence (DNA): TGTGCCAGCACATACGCGACAGGGTTAACGGATACGCAGTATTTT. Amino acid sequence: CASTYATGLTDTQYF.

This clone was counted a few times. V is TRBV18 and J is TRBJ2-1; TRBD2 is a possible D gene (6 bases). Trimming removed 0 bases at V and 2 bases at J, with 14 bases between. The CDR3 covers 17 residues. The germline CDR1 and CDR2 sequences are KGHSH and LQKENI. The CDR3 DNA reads TGTGCCAGCTCACCACCAGGCGGGGTACCAACCTACAATGAGCAGTTCTTC. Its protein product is CASSPPGGVPTYNEQFF.

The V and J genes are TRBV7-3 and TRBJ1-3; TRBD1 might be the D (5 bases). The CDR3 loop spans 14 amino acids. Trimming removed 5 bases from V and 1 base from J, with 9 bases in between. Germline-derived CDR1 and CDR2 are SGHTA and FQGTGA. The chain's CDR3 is CASSPRDSGNTIYF. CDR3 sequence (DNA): TGTGCCAGCAGCCCCAGGGATTCTGGAAACACCATATATTTT.

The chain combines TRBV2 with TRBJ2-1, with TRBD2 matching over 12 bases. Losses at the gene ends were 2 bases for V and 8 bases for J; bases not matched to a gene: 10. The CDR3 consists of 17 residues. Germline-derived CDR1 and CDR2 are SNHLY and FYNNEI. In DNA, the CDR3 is TGTGCCAGCAGTGAAACGGGGCTAGCGGGAGGGCCTGATGAGCAGTTCTTC. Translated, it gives CASSETGLAGGPDEQFF.

The CDR3 DNA follows: TGTGCCAGCTCACCGACAGGGAGCCCCTACGAGCAGTACTTC. Amino acid sequence: CASSPTGSPYEQYF. The chain links TRBV18 to TRBJ2-7; 7 bases agree with TRBD1. The V segment lost 3 bases and the J segment 2 bases; nucleotides outside the gene matches: 4. The germline gives CDR1 KGHSH, CDR2 LQKENI. The CDR3 runs 14 residues.

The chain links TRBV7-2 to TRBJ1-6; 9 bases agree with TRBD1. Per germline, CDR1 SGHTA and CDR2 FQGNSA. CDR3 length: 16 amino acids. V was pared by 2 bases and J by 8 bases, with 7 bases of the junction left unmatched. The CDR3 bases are TGTGCCAGCAGCTTACACCCGGGACAGGGCGATTCACCCCTCCACTTT. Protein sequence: CASSLHPGQGDSPLHF.

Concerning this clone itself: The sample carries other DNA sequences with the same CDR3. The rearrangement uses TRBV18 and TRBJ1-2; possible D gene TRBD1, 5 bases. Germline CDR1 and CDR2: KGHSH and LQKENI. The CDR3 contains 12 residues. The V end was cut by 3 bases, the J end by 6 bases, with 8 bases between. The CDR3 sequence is CASSPSGDGYTF. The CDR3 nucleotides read TGTGCCAGCTCACCTTCGGGGGATGGCTACACCTTC.

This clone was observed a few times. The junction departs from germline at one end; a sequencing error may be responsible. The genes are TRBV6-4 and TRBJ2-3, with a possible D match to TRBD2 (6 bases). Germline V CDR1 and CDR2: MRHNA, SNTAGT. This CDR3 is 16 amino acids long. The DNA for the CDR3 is TGTGCCCGCAGTGACTCCGCGGGGAAACCAACAGATACGCAGTATTTT. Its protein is CARSDSAGKPTDTQYF.

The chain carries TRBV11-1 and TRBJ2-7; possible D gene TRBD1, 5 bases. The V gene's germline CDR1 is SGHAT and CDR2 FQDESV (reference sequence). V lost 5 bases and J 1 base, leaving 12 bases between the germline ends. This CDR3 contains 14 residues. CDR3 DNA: TGTGCCAGCAGCGGGCAGGGCCTATCCTACGAGCAGTACTTC. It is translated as CASSGQGLSYEQYF.

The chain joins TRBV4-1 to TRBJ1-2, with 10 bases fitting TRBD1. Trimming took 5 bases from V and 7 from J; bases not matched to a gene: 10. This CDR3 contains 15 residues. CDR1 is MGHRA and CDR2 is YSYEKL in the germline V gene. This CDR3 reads CASSMRLRDRGGYTF. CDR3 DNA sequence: TGCGCCAGCAGCATGCGACTCCGGGACAGGGGTGGCTACACCTTC.

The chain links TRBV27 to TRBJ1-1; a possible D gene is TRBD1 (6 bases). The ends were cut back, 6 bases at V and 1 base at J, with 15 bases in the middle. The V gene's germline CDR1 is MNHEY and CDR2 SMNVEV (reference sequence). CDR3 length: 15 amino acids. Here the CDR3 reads CASSGGPGGNTEAFF. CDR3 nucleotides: TGTGCCAGCAGCGGGGGGCCGGGTGGGAACACTGAAGCTTTCTTT.

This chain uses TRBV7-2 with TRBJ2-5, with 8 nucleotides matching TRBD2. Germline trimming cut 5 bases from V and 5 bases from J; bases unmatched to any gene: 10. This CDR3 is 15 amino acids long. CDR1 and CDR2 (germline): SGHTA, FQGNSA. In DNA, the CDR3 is TGTGCCAGCAGCCCCAGTAGCGGGGTAGGGGAGACCCAGTACTTC. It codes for CASSPSSGVGETQYF.

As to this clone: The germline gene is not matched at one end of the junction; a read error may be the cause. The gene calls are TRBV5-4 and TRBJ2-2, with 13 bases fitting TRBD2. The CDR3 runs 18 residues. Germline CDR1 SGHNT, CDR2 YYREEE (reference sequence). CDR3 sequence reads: CVSSLRGTSGTLTGELFF. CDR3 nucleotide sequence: TGTGTCAGCAGCTTGCGCGGGACTAGCGGGACGTTAACCGGGGAGCTGTTTTTT.

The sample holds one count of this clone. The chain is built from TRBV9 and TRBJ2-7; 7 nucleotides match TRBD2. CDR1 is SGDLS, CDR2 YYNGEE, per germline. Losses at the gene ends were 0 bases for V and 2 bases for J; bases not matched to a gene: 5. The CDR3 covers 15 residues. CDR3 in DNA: TGTGCCAGCAGCGTAGCGGCGGGAGTCACCTACGAGCAGTACTTC. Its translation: CASSVAAGVTYEQYF.

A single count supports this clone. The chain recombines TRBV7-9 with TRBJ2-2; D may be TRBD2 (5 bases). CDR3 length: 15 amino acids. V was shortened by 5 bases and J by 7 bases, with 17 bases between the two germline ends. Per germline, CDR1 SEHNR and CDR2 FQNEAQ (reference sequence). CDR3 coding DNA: TGTGCCAGCAGCGCGGCCGGTCTAGCAAGCGGGGAGCTGTTTTTT. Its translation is CASSAAGLASGELFF.

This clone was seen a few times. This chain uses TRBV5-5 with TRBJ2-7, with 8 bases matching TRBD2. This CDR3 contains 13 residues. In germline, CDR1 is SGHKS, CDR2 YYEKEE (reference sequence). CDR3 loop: CAGALAGTYEQYF. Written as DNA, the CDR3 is TGTGCGGGGGCTCTAGCGGGTACCTACGAGCAGTACTTC.

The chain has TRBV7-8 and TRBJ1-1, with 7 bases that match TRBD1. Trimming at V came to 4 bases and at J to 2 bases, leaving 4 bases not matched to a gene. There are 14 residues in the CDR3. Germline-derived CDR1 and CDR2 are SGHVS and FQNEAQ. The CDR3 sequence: CASSSQGQNTEAFF. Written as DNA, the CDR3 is TGTGCCAGCAGCTCACAGGGGCAAAACACTGAAGCTTTCTTT.

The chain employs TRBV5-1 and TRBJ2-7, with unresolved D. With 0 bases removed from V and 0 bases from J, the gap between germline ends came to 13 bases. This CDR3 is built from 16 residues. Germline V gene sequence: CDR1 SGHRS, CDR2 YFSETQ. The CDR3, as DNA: TGCGCCAGCAGCTTGGTCACAGCTACCAGCTCCTACGAGCAGTACTTC. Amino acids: CASSLVTATSSYEQYF.

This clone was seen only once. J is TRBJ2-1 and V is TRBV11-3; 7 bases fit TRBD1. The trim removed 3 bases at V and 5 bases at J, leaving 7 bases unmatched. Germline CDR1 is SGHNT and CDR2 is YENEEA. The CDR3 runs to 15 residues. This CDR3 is CASSFSGTADNEQFF. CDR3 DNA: TGTGCCAGCAGCTTCTCCGGGACAGCGGACAATGAGCAGTTCTTC.

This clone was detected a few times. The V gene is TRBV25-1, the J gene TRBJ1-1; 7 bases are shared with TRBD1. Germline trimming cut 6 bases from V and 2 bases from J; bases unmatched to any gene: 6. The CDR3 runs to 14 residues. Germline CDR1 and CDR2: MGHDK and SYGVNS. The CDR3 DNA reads TGTGCCAGCAGGCGGGGACAGACTAACACTGAAGCTTTCTTT. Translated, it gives CASRRGQTNTEAFF.

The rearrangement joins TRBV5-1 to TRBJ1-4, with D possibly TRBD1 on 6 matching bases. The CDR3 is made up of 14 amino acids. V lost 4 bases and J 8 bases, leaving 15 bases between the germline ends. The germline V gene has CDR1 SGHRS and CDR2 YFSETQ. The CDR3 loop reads CASSRDTQKEKLFF. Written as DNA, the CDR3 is TGCGCCAGCAGCCGGGACACCCAGAAGGAAAAACTGTTTTTT. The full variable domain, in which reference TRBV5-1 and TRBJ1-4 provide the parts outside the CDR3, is KAGVTQTPRYLIKTRGQQVTLSCSPISGHRSVSWYQQTPGQGLQFLFEYFSETQRNKGNFPGRFSGRQFSNSRSEMNVSTLELGDSALYLCASSRDTQKEKLFFGSGTQLSVL.

CDR3: CASSLLQGNEQFF. Written as DNA, the CDR3 is TGTGCCAGCAGCCTATTACAGGGCAATGAGCAGTTCTTC. The chain uses TRBV6-5 and TRBJ2-1, with D possibly TRBD1 on 6 matching bases. V lost 6 bases, J lost 6 bases, and 12 bases lay in between. Germline assignment: CDR1 MNHEY and CDR2 SVGAGI. The CDR3 length is 13 residues.

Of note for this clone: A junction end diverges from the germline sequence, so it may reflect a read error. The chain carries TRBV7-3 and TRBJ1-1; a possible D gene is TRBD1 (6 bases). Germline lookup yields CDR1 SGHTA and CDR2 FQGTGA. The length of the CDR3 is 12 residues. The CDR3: CASSLTTGQLSF. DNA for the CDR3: TGTGCCAGCAGCTTAACGACCGGACAGTTGAGCTTT.

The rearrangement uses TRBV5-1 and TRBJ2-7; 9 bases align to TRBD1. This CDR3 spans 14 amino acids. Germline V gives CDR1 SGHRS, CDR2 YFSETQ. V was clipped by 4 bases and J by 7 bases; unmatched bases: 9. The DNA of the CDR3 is TGCGCCAGCAGCCTTGGGACAGGGTTCGGAGAGCAGTACTTC. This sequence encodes CASSLGTGFGEQYF.

CDR3 in DNA: TGTGCCAGCAGCTTATTAGAAACAGGACCTAATCAGCCCCAGCATTTT. Protein sequence: CASSLLETGPNQPQHF. This chain connects TRBV7-2 to TRBJ1-5, with TRBD1 as a possible D gene (5 bases). CDR3 length: 16 residues. Germline CDR1 is SGHTA and CDR2 is FQGNSA. The V end was cut by 2 bases, the J end by 4 bases, with 15 bases between.

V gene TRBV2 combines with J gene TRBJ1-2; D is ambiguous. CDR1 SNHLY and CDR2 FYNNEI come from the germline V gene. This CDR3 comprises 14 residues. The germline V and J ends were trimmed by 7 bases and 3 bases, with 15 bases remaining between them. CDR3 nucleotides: TGTGCCAGCACCGATAGCGAGGGCGACTATGGCTACACCTTC. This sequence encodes CASTDSEGDYGYTF.

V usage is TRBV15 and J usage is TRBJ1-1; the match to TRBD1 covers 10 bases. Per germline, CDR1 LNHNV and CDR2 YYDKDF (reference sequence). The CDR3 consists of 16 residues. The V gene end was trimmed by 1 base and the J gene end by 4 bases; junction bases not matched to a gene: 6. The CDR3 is CATSRGQGARRTEAFF. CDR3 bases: TGTGCCACCAGCAGAGGACAGGGGGCTAGACGCACTGAAGCTTTCTTT. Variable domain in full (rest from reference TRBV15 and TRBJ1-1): DAMVIQNPRYQVTQFGKPVTLSCSQTLNHNVMYWYQQKSSQAPKLLFHYYDKDFNNEADTPDNFQSRRPNTSFCFLDIRSPGLGDTAMYLCATSRGQGARRTEAFFGQGTRLTVV.

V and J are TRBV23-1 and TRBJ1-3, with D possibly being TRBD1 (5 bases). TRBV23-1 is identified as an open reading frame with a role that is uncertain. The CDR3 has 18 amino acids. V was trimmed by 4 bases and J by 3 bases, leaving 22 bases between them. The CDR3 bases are TGCGCCAGCAGTCGATCAGGCAGCCAGGGAAACTGTGGAAACACCATATATTTT. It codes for CASSRSGSQGNCGNTIYF.

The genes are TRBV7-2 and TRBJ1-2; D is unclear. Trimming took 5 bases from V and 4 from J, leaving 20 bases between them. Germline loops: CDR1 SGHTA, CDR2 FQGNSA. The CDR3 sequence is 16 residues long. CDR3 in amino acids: CASSAELGRRFYGYTF. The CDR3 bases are TGTGCCAGCAGCGCAGAGCTAGGCAGGAGGTTCTATGGCTACACCTTC.